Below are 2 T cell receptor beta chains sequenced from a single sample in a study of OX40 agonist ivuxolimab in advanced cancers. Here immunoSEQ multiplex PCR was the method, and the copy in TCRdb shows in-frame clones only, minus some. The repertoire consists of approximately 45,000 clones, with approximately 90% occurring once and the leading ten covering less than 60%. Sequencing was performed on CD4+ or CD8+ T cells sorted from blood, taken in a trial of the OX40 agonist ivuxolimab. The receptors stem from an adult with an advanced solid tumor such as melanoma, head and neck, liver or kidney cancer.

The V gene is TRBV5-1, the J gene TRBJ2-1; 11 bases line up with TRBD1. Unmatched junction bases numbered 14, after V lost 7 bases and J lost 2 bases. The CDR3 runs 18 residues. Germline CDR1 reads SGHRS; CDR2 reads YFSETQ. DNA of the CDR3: TGCGCCAGCGGCGGACAGGGGGCAATCCACCCCGCCTACAATGAGCAGTTCTTC. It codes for CASGGQGAIHPAYNEQFF.

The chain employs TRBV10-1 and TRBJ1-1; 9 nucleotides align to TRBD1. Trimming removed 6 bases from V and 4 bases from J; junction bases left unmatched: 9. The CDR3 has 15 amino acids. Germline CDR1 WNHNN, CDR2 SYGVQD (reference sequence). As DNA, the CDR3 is TGCGCCAGCAGGCCCACAGGGGGCGTAGGCACTGAAGCTTTCTTT. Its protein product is CASRPTGGVGTEAFF.